Included here is one T cell receptor (beta chain) sequence, with context. These data originate in a study of cytomegalovirus exposure and HLA in healthy donors. The length of the CDR3 is 15 residues. The germline V gene encodes CDR1 KGHSH and CDR2 LQKENI. V lost 2 bases, J lost 7 bases, and 6 bases stayed unmatched. Among the approximately 110 subjects of the validation cohort, separate from the 666-subject first cohort, were the donors. Clones were sequenced by immunoSEQ multiplex PCR, and TCRdb holds only the in-frame ones, with some missing. This table has 120,000 or so clones, about 96% appearing once.

This TCR was sampled from a man aged 18 to 29 in good health and CMV-seronegative. The J gene is TRBJ2-1, the V gene TRBV18; 9 nucleotides agree with TRBD2. The material sequenced was PBMCs. The CDR3 region is CASSPKREAGNEQFF. CDR3 in DNA: TGTGCCAGCTCACCAAAGCGGGAGGCCGGAAATGAGCAGTTCTTC.